What follows are 18 T cell receptor beta chains derived from one specimen sequenced in a study of cytomegalovirus exposure and HLA in healthy donors (dated by TCRdb to about 2017). Libraries came from the immunoSEQ multiplex PCR assay. For the multiplex PCR, a mixture combining 60 forward primers for TCR Vbeta segments and 13 reverse primers for TCR Jbeta segments was used. The source is immuneACCESS, and TCRdb retained only in-frame sequences with V and J called. Part of the clones is not carried over; for the studies checked, unresolved V genes explain less than half of this, and the remainder is unexplained. For this sample there are about 67,000 clones; 68% appear just once. The top ten hold under 2.5% of the sample. Sequenced: PBMCs. These TCRs come from a woman in her thirties in good health and CMV-seronegative.

V and J are TRBV6-6 and TRBJ1-6, with D perhaps TRBD1 (5 bases). This CDR3 is built from 15 residues. The germline gives CDR1 MNHNY, CDR2 SVGAGI (reference sequence). V lost 4 bases to trimming and J lost 3 bases, with 10 bases between them. CDR3 region: CASSLDRRYNSPLHF. The CDR3 DNA is TGTGCCAGCAGTTTAGACAGACGCTATAATTCACCCCTCCACTTT.

The chain carries TRBV15 and TRBJ2-1, with 16 bases matching TRBD2. Looked up from germline, CDR1 is LNHNV and CDR2 is YYDKDF (reference sequence). The CDR3 loop spans 16 amino acids. V lost 0 bases, J lost 13 bases, and 6 bases stayed unmatched. The chain's CDR3 is CATSRDPGLAGGGQFF. The CDR3 DNA reads TGTGCCACCAGCAGAGACCCGGGACTAGCGGGGGGGGGACAGTTCTTC.

This clone was detected only once. J is TRBJ2-3 and V is TRBV18, with 14 bases fitting TRBD2. Germline assignment: CDR1 KGHSH and CDR2 LQKENI. There are 19 residues in the CDR3. V lost 4 bases, J lost 2 bases, and 11 bases stayed unmatched. As DNA, the CDR3 is TGTGCCAGCTCACTGGGACTGGGGACTAGCGGGGGCATCACAGATACGCAGTATTTT. Its protein product is CASSLGLGTSGGITDTQYF.

V and J are TRBV18 and TRBJ2-3; 7 bases align to TRBD2. J was trimmed by 7 bases and V by 4 bases; bases with no gene match: 11. The V gene's germline CDR1 is KGHSH and CDR2 LQKENI. The CDR3 length is 15 residues. The CDR3 is CASSQGRESSNTQYF. The CDR3 bases are TGTGCCAGCTCACAGGGGCGGGAGAGCTCAAATACGCAGTATTTT.

This chain links TRBV2 with TRBJ1-4; 8 nucleotides align to TRBD1. With V trimmed by 6 bases and J by 4 bases, 10 bases remained unmatched. CDR3 length: 16 amino acids. Germline lookup yields CDR1 SNHLY and CDR2 FYNNEI. The CDR3 loop is CASRRSGGLSNEKLFF. CDR3 sequence (DNA): TGTGCCAGCAGGCGTTCAGGGGGCCTTAGTAATGAAAAACTGTTTTTT.

Concerning this clone itself: One junction end does not reproduce the germline sequence, and a read error may be involved. The chain uses TRBV2 and TRBJ1-5; 12 positions agree with TRBD1. This CDR3 is built from 16 residues. Germline V gives CDR1 SNHLY, CDR2 FYNNEI. The CDR3 sequence is CASRASGTGGNRPQHF. The CDR3 bases are TGTGCCAGCAGAGCGTCCGGGACAGGGGGCAATCGGCCCCAGCATTTT.

The chain combines TRBV4-3 with TRBJ2-1; the match to TRBD2 covers 7 bases. Germline-derived CDR1 and CDR2 are LGHNA and YSLEER. The CDR3 sequence is 15 residues long. The V gene end was trimmed by 0 bases and the J gene end by 10 bases; junction bases not matched to a gene: 9. CDR3 DNA: TGCGCCAGCAGCCAAGATAGGCTAGCGGTTGGCGAGCAGTTCTTC. This translates into CASSQDRLAVGEQFF.

The V and J genes are TRBV5-1 and TRBJ2-1, with 13 nucleotides matching TRBD2. Germline CDR1 reads SGHRS; CDR2 reads YFSETQ. There are 16 residues in the CDR3. The ends lost 1 base at V and 5 bases at J; junction bases unmatched: 3. CDR3 region: CASSLWGLAGNNEQFF. The CDR3 DNA reads as TGCGCCAGCAGCTTGTGGGGACTAGCGGGAAACAATGAGCAGTTCTTC. The variable domain in full, with the rest retrieved from reference TRBV5-1 and TRBJ2-1, is KAGVTQTPRYLIKTRGQQVTLSCSPISGHRSVSWYQQTPGQGLQFLFEYFSETQRNKGNFPGRFSGRQFSNSRSEMNVSTLELGDSALYLCASSLWGLAGNNEQFFGPGTRLTVL.

DNA of the CDR3: TGCGCCAGCAGCCCCGGGGGGGAAGGAAACACCATATATTTT. It is translated as CASSPGGEGNTIYF. The genes are TRBV4-3 and TRBJ1-3; tentatively, D is TRBD1 (5 bases). The V end lost 4 bases, the J end lost 4 bases, and 11 bases lay between the germline ends. From germline, CDR1 is LGHNA and CDR2 YSLEER. This CDR3 is built from 14 residues.

This clone has only one observation. The chain uses TRBV29-1 and TRBJ1-1; D call uncertain. V lost 5 bases and J 0 bases, leaving 10 bases between the germline ends. The CDR3 sequence is 13 residues long. Germline CDR1 is SQVTM and CDR2 is ANQGSEA. CDR3 protein: CSVLGQVNTEAFF. The CDR3 DNA is TGCAGCGTTTTAGGTCAGGTGAACACTGAAGCTTTCTTT.

This chain joins TRBV7-8 and TRBJ1-1, with TRBD1 matching 12 bases. With 1 base clipped from V and 1 base from J, the junction kept 10 bases outside the gene matches. This CDR3 is built from 19 residues. Germline V CDR1 and CDR2: SGHVS, FQNEAQ. CDR3 sequence reads: CASSLGVWGTGGQNTEAFF. CDR3 coding DNA: TGTGCCAGCAGCTTAGGAGTCTGGGGGACAGGGGGCCAGAACACTGAAGCTTTCTTT.

The chain employs TRBV6-5 and TRBJ2-1; 8 positions agree with TRBD2. This CDR3 is built from 15 residues. CDR1 and CDR2 (germline): MNHEY, SVGAGI. J gave up 0 bases and V 5 bases, and 3 bases lay outside the gene matches. CDR3: CASSSGGLSYNEQFF. The DNA for the CDR3 is TGTGCCAGCAGTAGCGGGGGCCTCTCCTACAATGAGCAGTTCTTC.

The chain uses TRBV18 and TRBJ1-6; D not resolved. CDR1 is KGHSH and CDR2 is LQKENI in the germline V gene. The CDR3 totals 14 residues. Trimming took off 3 bases at V and 6 bases at J, with 9 bases between the two ends. CDR3 DNA sequence: TGTGCCAGCTCACCGGAGGACCTTAATTCACCCCTCCACTTT. It encodes CASSPEDLNSPLHF.

Note on this clone: The sample has other DNA sequences that encode this CDR3 too. This CDR3 is CASSLAGRYNEQFF. Here the CDR3 DNA reads TGTGCCAGCAGCTTAGCAGGGAGGTACAATGAGCAGTTCTTC. The chain joins TRBV7-8 to TRBJ2-1; tentatively, D is TRBD2 (6 bases). CDR1 and CDR2 (germline): SGHVS, FQNEAQ. The CDR3 runs to 14 residues. V was shortened by 0 bases and J by 4 bases, with 7 bases between the two germline ends.

The CDR3 DNA follows: TGTGCCAGCAGCCCAACCGGCAGGGGGATGAGGGAGACCCAGTACTTC. Translating gives CASSPTGRGMRETQYF. The rearrangement joins TRBV7-3 to TRBJ2-5, with 7 positions matching TRBD1. Trimming took 5 bases from V and 5 from J; bases not matched to a gene: 14. The germline gives CDR1 SGHTA, CDR2 FQGTGA. The CDR3 runs to 16 residues.

This clone was counted between two and nine times. The J gene is TRBJ1-1, the V gene TRBV6-1, with D possibly matching TRBD1 (5 bases). CDR1 is MNHNS, CDR2 SASEGT, per germline. V shed 5 bases and J shed 6 bases, with 10 bases lying between them. The CDR3 covers 12 residues. The CDR3: CASSSSRAEAFF. The CDR3, as DNA: TGTGCCAGCAGTTCGAGCAGGGCTGAAGCTTTCTTT.

This clone was counted only a few times. The V and J genes are TRBV7-2 and TRBJ2-7, with D perhaps matching TRBD2 (6 bases). V was clipped by 5 bases and J by 4 bases, with 30 bases between them. The germline V gene encodes CDR1 SGHTA and CDR2 FQGNSA. This CDR3 has 19 amino acids. This CDR3 is CASSPRSRGLPYSGYEQYF. The CDR3, as DNA: TGTGCCAGCAGCCCCCGCTCAAGAGGACTACCTTACTCGGGTTACGAGCAGTACTTC.

V is TRBV28 and J is TRBJ1-1, with TRBD1 as a possible D gene (6 bases). The V gene's germline CDR1 is MDHEN and CDR2 SYDVKM. Trimming took 10 bases from V and 1 from J, leaving 16 bases between them. The CDR3 is 14 residues long. In DNA, the CDR3 is TGTGCCATCCCCGACAGGTTGGGGAACACTGAAGCTTTCTTT. Translated: CAIPDRLGNTEAFF.